Following are 7 T cell receptor beta chains from one sample sequenced in a study of T cells in Graves' hyperthyroidism and ophthalmopathy. Amplification targeted TCR beta CDR3 regions from RNA transcripts. Using the HTBI primer set, a first-round RT-PCR was run on the TCR CDR3. TCRdb reanalysed the multiplex PCR reads using MiXCR and keeps one entry per CDR3 protein. Of a few hundred thousand distinct CDR3 sequences detected, 16% appear once; the ten largest clones hold 3% to 4%. Material for sequencing was blood. The receptors derive from a woman aged 40 to 49 with Graves' ophthalmopathy.

This clonotype was detected many times. V gene TRBV20-1 combines with J gene TRBJ2-7, with D possibly being TRBD1 or TRBD2 (5 bases each). The CDR3 is 13 amino acids. Per the germline V gene, CDR1 is DFQATT and CDR2 is SNEGSKA (reference sequence). Deletions cut 6 bases from V and 4 bases from J, with 16 bases between. The CDR3 sequence is CSAWGTEPYEQYF. CDR3 sequence (DNA): TGCAGTGCATGGGGGACGGAACCGTACGAGCAGTACTTC.

This clonotype came up many times. The chain joins TRBV28 to TRBJ1-1; D uncertain. CDR3 length: 15 amino acids. The ends were cut back, 4 bases at V and 3 bases at J, with 15 bases in the middle. Germline V lookup: CDR1 MDHEN, CDR2 SYDVKM. The CDR3 spells CASSYYYTLHTEAFF. For the CDR3, the DNA is TGTGCCAGCAGTTACTACTACACCTTACACACTGAAGCTTTCTTT.

This clonotype was seen at least ten times. This sequence joins TRBV20-1 and TRBJ1-2; 7 bases are a match to TRBD1. Losses at the gene ends were 2 bases for V and 4 bases for J; bases not matched to a gene: 7. The CDR3 is 14 residues long. Germline V gene lookup returns CDR1 DFQATT and CDR2 SNEGSKA (reference sequence). The CDR3: CSARSRGDGYGYTF. CDR3 DNA sequence: TGCAGTGCTAGATCCAGGGGGGACGGCTATGGCTACACCTTC.

The sample holds many counts of this clonotype. The CDR3 loop is CASSLQGTNEQFF. CDR3 coding DNA: TGTGCCAGCAGCCTACAGGGGACTAATGAGCAGTTCTTC. The V and J genes are TRBV2 and TRBJ2-1; D might be TRBD1 (7 bases). Per germline, CDR1 SNHLY and CDR2 FYNNEI. V lost 6 bases and J lost 7, with 13 bases in between. There are 13 residues in the CDR3.

Many counts were recorded for this clonotype. The chain joins TRBV27 to TRBJ2-7, with 12 bases identical to TRBD1. Germline V gene data show CDR1 as MNHEY and CDR2 as SMNVEV (reference sequence). The CDR3 sequence is 14 residues long. V trimming: 4 bases; J trimming: 3 bases; junction bases outside the gene matches: 1. The CDR3 nucleotides read TGTGCCAGCAGTTGGGACAGGGGGCACTACGAGCAGTACTTC. Protein sequence: CASSWDRGHYEQYF.

The rearrangement links TRBV10-3 to TRBJ2-7; D is unclear. CDR1 is ENHRY and CDR2 is SYGVKD in the germline V gene. The ends were cut back, 0 bases at V and 0 bases at J, with 6 bases in the middle. The CDR3 consists of 14 residues. Here the CDR3 DNA reads TGTGCCATCAGTGAGTCCCCAGGCTCCTACGAGCAGTACTTC. Its protein product is CAISESPGSYEQYF.

In its sample, this clonotype was seen many times. This chain connects TRBV2 to TRBJ1-6, with D possibly TRBD1 on 6 matching bases. Looked up from germline, CDR1 is SNHLY and CDR2 is FYNNEI. The CDR3 spans 12 residues. V lost 7 bases, J lost 10 bases, and 11 bases lay in between. The DNA for the CDR3 is TGTGCCAGCACCAAAGGACAGTCACCCCTCCACTTT. This translates into CASTKGQSPLHF.